This passage covers 29 T cell receptor beta chains from one sample sequenced in a study of early stage breast cancer tumors. Profiled with immunoSEQ multiplex PCR; TCRdb holds only in-frame clones, not every one. The sample records tens of thousands of clones, approximately 78% being singletons. Sequencing input: blood. The receptors here all came from a person aged 40-50 years with breast cancer.

The rearrangement uses TRBV30 and TRBJ2-7; 8 positions agree with TRBD2. CDR1 is GTSNPN and CDR2 is SVGIG in the germline V gene (reference sequence). The CDR3 is 17 residues long. V trimming: 4 bases; J trimming: 0 bases; junction bases outside the gene matches: 14. The CDR3: CAWNEGPGLVNSYEQYF. In DNA, the CDR3 is TGTGCCTGGAACGAAGGGCCGGGACTAGTGAACTCCTACGAGCAGTACTTC.

The rearrangement uses TRBV28 and TRBJ1-4; 10 nucleotides match TRBD1. The CDR3 contains 14 residues. Trimming removed 4 bases from V and 6 bases from J; junction bases left unmatched: 2. Looked up from germline, CDR1 is MDHEN and CDR2 is SYDVKM. The CDR3 nucleotides are TGTGCCAGCAGTTGGGACAGGGGCGATGAAAAACTGTTTTTT. As protein: CASSWDRGDEKLFF.

V and J are TRBV11-2 and TRBJ2-7; D not resolved. The CDR3 runs to 16 residues. The germline V gene encodes CDR1 SGHAT and CDR2 FQNNGV. V lost 1 base and J 2 bases, leaving 15 bases between the germline ends. CDR3 nucleotides: TGTGCCAGCAGCTTAGTATACTCTGAGGTCCCCTACGAGCAGTACTTC. This codes for CASSLVYSEVPYEQYF.

In its sample, this clone was seen a few times. The CDR3 loop is CASSQGMDSSYEQYF. CDR3 nucleotides: TGCGCCAGCAGCCAAGGCATGGACAGCTCCTACGAGCAGTACTTC. V gene TRBV4-1 combines with J gene TRBJ2-7; D may be TRBD1 (6 bases). V was shortened by 1 base and J by 0 bases, with 10 bases between the two germline ends. From germline, CDR1 is MGHRA and CDR2 YSYEKL. CDR3 length: 15 amino acids.

This chain links TRBV29-1 with TRBJ2-1; D not resolved. The CDR3 runs to 12 residues. V shed 4 bases and J shed 1 base, with 5 bases lying between them. The V gene's germline CDR1 is SQVTM and CDR2 ANQGSEA. For the CDR3, the DNA is TGCAGCGTTGGGTGGTCCTACAATGAGCAGTTCTTC. It encodes CSVGWSYNEQFF.

The gene calls are TRBV4-2 and TRBJ2-1; 12 bases map to TRBD2. Germline values: CDR1 LGHNA, CDR2 YNFKEQ. The ends lost 2 bases at V and 9 bases at J; junction bases unmatched: 5. The CDR3 is 15 amino acids. This chain's CDR3 is CASSQRLAGVGEQFF. CDR3 DNA: TGTGCCAGCAGCCAAAGACTAGCGGGAGTGGGTGAGCAGTTCTTC.

This clone turned up a few times. The DNA of the CDR3 is TGTGCCAGCAGCCGACACCGGGACCTCCGGTCCGAGCAGTACTTC. Translation gives CASSRHRDLRSEQYF. The chain employs TRBV21-1 and TRBJ2-7. TRBV21-1 constitutes a pseudogene. The length of the CDR3 is 15 residues.

This clone was recorded only once. The chain joins TRBV6-5 to TRBJ2-7, with D perhaps matching TRBD1 or TRBD2 (7 bases each). This CDR3 spans 15 amino acids. CDR1 and CDR2 (germline): MNHEY, SVGAGI. The ends were cut back, 6 bases at V and 6 bases at J, with 21 bases in the middle. The CDR3 loop reads CASRGGAGGGSEQYF. The CDR3 nucleotides are TGTGCCAGCAGGGGGGGGGCAGGGGGAGGCTCCGAGCAGTACTTC.

The chain couples TRBV14 to TRBJ1-2, with a weak D call TRBD1 (5 bases). V shed 0 bases and J shed 8 bases, with 10 bases lying between them. Germline V gives CDR1 SGHDN, CDR2 FVKESK. This CDR3 is 13 amino acids long. CDR3 protein: CASSQDLRDGYTF. DNA for the CDR3: TGTGCCAGCAGCCAAGATTTGAGGGACGGCTACACCTTC.

The V call is TRBV6-6, the J call TRBJ1-1, with D perhaps TRBD1 (6 bases). Germline V lookup: CDR1 MNHNY, CDR2 SVGAGI (reference sequence). Trimming cost V 7 bases and J 3 bases, with 18 bases left between them. The CDR3 covers 15 residues. The CDR3 is CASIPGGHLHTEAFF. Here the CDR3 DNA reads TGTGCCAGCATCCCGGGGGGACACCTTCACACTGAAGCTTTCTTT.

This chain uses TRBV7-9 with TRBJ2-3; the D call may be TRBD1 or TRBD2 (5 bases each). The CDR3 sequence is 18 residues long. Germline V gene data show CDR1 as SEHNR and CDR2 as FQNEAQ (reference sequence). V was trimmed by 5 bases and J by 2 bases, leaving 23 bases between them. CDR3 nucleotides: TGTGCCAGCAGCCCCCGCCCTCGATCCGGGACGCCCACAGATACGCAGTATTTT. It translates to CASSPRPRSGTPTDTQYF. Complete variable domain (other parts from reference TRBV7-9 and TRBJ2-3): DTGVSQNPRHKITKRGQNVTFRCDPISEHNRLYWYRQTLGQGPEFLTYFQNEAQLEKSRLLSDRFSAERPKGSFSTLEIQRTEQGDSAMYLCASSPRPRSGTPTDTQYFGPGTRLTVL.

The gene calls are TRBV14 and TRBJ2-2, with 10 nucleotides matching TRBD2. With V trimmed by 5 bases and J by 4 bases, 7 bases remained unmatched. Germline V gene lookup returns CDR1 SGHDN and CDR2 FVKESK. This CDR3 is 16 amino acids long. CDR3 DNA sequence: TGTGCCAGCAGCTCCCTAGCGGGAGTGTCCACCGGGGAGCTGTTTTTT. This gives the protein CASSSLAGVSTGELFF.

The chain is built from TRBV7-9 and TRBJ2-7; D not certain. CDR1 and CDR2 from the germline V gene are SEHNR and FQNEAQ (reference sequence). Between the trimmed V and J ends, which lost 5 bases and 7 bases, there was a span of 12 bases. The CDR3 is made up of 12 amino acids. CDR3 residues: CASSISNREQYF. The CDR3 bases are TGTGCCAGCAGCATATCCAATCGGGAGCAGTACTTC. The variable domain in full, completed from reference TRBV7-9 and TRBJ2-7, reads DTGVSQNPRHKITKRGQNVTFRCDPISEHNRLYWYRQTLGQGPEFLTYFQNEAQLEKSRLLSDRFSAERPKGSFSTLEIQRTEQGDSAMYLCASSISNREQYFGPGTRLTVT.

J is TRBJ1-3 and V is TRBV18; D not resolved. The germline V gene encodes CDR1 KGHSH and CDR2 LQKENI. V was trimmed by 3 bases and J by 2 bases, leaving 11 bases between them. There are 15 residues in the CDR3. The CDR3 loop reads CASSPEHHPGNTIYF. The CDR3 region has the DNA TGTGCCAGCTCACCTGAACATCACCCTGGAAACACCATATATTTT.

V gene TRBV5-1 combines with J gene TRBJ1-1; D is possibly TRBD1 (6 bases). This CDR3 spans 16 amino acids. V was trimmed by 0 bases and J by 1 base, leaving 13 bases between them. From germline, CDR1 is SGHRS and CDR2 YFSETQ. The CDR3 DNA follows: TGCGCCAGCAGCTTGGCTCCGGGGGCGCGGAACACTGAAGCTTTCTTT. This sequence encodes CASSLAPGARNTEAFF.

The rearrangement uses TRBV18 and TRBJ1-4; D remains unclear. Germline V gene sequence: CDR1 KGHSH, CDR2 LQKENI. Trimming left V 4 bases short and J 0 bases short, with 9 bases between. The CDR3 covers 15 residues. The CDR3 coding sequence is TGTGCCAGCTCACGTTCTTCCGCAACTAATGAAAAACTGTTTTTT. Translating it yields CASSRSSATNEKLFF.

The rearrangement joins TRBV5-1 to TRBJ2-1; 10 bases map to TRBD2. J gave up 0 bases and V 4 bases, and 7 bases lay outside the gene matches. In germline, CDR1 is SGHRS, CDR2 YFSETQ. The CDR3 length is 17 residues. The CDR3 DNA is TGCGCCAGCAGCGCCGGGACTAGCGCTAGCTCCTACAATGAGCAGTTCTTC. This translates into CASSAGTSASSYNEQFF.

The chain links TRBV7-2 to TRBJ1-2; D may be TRBD1 (6 bases). This CDR3 comprises 14 residues. Germline CDR1 is SGHTA and CDR2 is FQGNSA. Trimming left V 5 bases short and J 5 bases short, with 15 bases between. The CDR3 nucleotides read TGTGCCAGCAGCCCAGCGGGGGCCGCGTATGGCTACACCTTC. Residues: CASSPAGAAYGYTF. Full variable domain (missing parts from reference TRBV7-2 and TRBJ1-2): GAGVSQSPSNKVTEKGKDVELRCDPISGHTALYWYRQSLGQGLEFLIYFQGNSAPDKSGLPSDRFSAERTGGSVSTLTIQRTQQEDSAVYLCASSPAGAAYGYTFGSGTRLTVV.

V usage is TRBV30 and J usage is TRBJ2-4; 7 bases are a match to TRBD1. From germline, CDR1 is GTSNPN and CDR2 SVGIG (reference sequence). CDR3 length: 15 amino acids. V was clipped by 4 bases and J by 0 bases; unmatched bases: 6. The CDR3 nucleotides read TGTGCCTGGACCTCAGGGGGATTAGCCAAAAACATTCAGTACTTC. Residues: CAWTSGGLAKNIQYF.

The chain links TRBV11-2 to TRBJ1-4; a weak D match, TRBD1 (5 bases). From germline, CDR1 is SGHAT and CDR2 FQNNGV. V lost 5 bases and J 5 bases, leaving 12 bases between the germline ends. The CDR3 runs to 14 residues. In DNA form, the CDR3 reads TGTGCCAGCAGCCGCGGGACGGGGAATGAAAAACTGTTTTTT. It translates to CASSRGTGNEKLFF. The entire variable domain, with the rest obtained from reference TRBV11-2 and TRBJ1-4, is as follows: EAGVAQSPRYKIIEKRQSVAFWCNPISGHATLYWYQQILGQGPKLLIQFQNNGVVDDSQLPKDRFSAERLKGVDSTLKIQPAKLEDSAVYLCASSRGTGNEKLFFGSGTQLSVL.

The chain is built from TRBV2 and TRBJ1-2; weak D call: TRBD1 (5 bases). V gave up 3 bases and J gave up 8 bases, with 13 bases separating them. Germline loops: CDR1 SNHLY, CDR2 FYNNEI. This CDR3 spans 13 amino acids. CDR3 sequence (DNA): TGTGCCAGCAGTGAGCCGGGGACCCTGGGCTACACCTTC. This codes for CASSEPGTLGYTF.

This clone occurred a few times. The chain is built from TRBV18 and TRBJ1-1, with 7 bases fitting TRBD1. Germline CDR1 reads KGHSH; CDR2 reads LQKENI. The V and J ends lost 4 bases and 1 base, in that order; junction bases with no gene match: 3. The CDR3 loop spans 14 amino acids. CDR3 loop: CASSLGQRNTEAFF. CDR3 in DNA: TGTGCCAGCTCACTGGGACAGAGGAACACTGAAGCTTTCTTT. The complete variable domain, with remaining parts taken from reference TRBV18 and TRBJ1-1, reads NAGVMQNPRHLVRRRGQEARLRCSPMKGHSHVYWYRQLPEEGLKFMVYLQKENIIDESGMPKERFSAEFPKEGPSILRIQQVVRGDSAAYFCASSLGQRNTEAFFGQGTRLTVV.

The rearrangement links TRBV19 to TRBJ2-3; D possibly corresponds to TRBD2 (5 bases). The CDR3 spans 12 residues. Germline V lookup: CDR1 LNHDA, CDR2 SQIVND (reference sequence). The CDR3 loop reads CDTLDLPDTQYF. DNA for the CDR3: TGTGACACGCTGGACTTGCCGGATACGCAGTATTTT.

The chain joins TRBV7-9 to TRBJ1-2, with a tentative D call TRBD1 (6 bases). The germline gives CDR1 SEHNR, CDR2 FQNEAQ (reference sequence). The CDR3 sequence is 15 residues long. The V end lost 5 bases, the J end lost 4 bases, and 17 bases lay between the germline ends. The CDR3 spells CASSNDGGAVYGYTF. The DNA for the CDR3 is TGTGCCAGCAGCAATGACGGGGGGGCGGTCTATGGCTACACCTTC.

V is TRBV7-9 and J is TRBJ2-2; 10 nucleotides match TRBD2. The germline V gene has CDR1 SEHNR and CDR2 FQNEAQ (reference sequence). With 5 bases clipped from V and 1 base from J, the junction kept 13 bases outside the gene matches. CDR3 length equals 19 residues. This CDR3 reads CASSPFSGWTSGNTGELFF. The CDR3 nucleotides are TGTGCCAGCAGCCCGTTTTCGGGGTGGACTAGCGGGAACACCGGGGAGCTGTTTTTT.

This sequence joins TRBV11-2 and TRBJ2-1; 8 bases fit TRBD2. The CDR3 sequence is 14 residues long. The junction had 8 bases not matched to a gene; V was cut back by 4 bases and J by 9 bases. Germline V gene data show CDR1 as SGHAT and CDR2 as FQNNGV. The CDR3 here is CASSSRTSPSEQFF. In DNA, the CDR3 is TGTGCCAGCAGCTCTAGGACTAGCCCTAGTGAGCAGTTCTTC.

This clone has more than one count but fewer than ten. The chain carries TRBV11-2 and TRBJ2-7; 8 bases agree with TRBD1. Germline assignment: CDR1 SGHAT and CDR2 FQNNGV. This CDR3 has 12 amino acids. The V and J ends lost 5 bases and 6 bases, in that order; junction bases with no gene match: 3. Here the CDR3 DNA reads TGTGCCAGCAGCCGCACAGGGGGCGAGCAGTACTTC. This sequence encodes CASSRTGGEQYF.

The chain has TRBV7-8 and TRBJ2-1; 9 bases agree with TRBD2. The CDR3 totals 15 residues. J lost 1 base, V lost 2 bases, and 0 bases had no gene match. CDR1 and CDR2 (germline): SGHVS, FQNEAQ. The CDR3 DNA reads as TGTGCCAGCAGCTTAAGCGGGAGGTCCTACAATGAGCAGTTCTTC. Protein product: CASSLSGRSYNEQFF.

The chain joins TRBV25-1 to TRBJ1-2, with D tentatively TRBD1 (5 bases). Trimming removed 5 bases from V and 4 bases from J, with 8 bases in between. This CDR3 has 12 amino acids. CDR1 and CDR2 (germline): MGHDK, SYGVNS. The CDR3 region is CASSLGVYGYTF. DNA for the CDR3: TGTGCCAGCAGTCTAGGGGTCTATGGCTACACCTTC.